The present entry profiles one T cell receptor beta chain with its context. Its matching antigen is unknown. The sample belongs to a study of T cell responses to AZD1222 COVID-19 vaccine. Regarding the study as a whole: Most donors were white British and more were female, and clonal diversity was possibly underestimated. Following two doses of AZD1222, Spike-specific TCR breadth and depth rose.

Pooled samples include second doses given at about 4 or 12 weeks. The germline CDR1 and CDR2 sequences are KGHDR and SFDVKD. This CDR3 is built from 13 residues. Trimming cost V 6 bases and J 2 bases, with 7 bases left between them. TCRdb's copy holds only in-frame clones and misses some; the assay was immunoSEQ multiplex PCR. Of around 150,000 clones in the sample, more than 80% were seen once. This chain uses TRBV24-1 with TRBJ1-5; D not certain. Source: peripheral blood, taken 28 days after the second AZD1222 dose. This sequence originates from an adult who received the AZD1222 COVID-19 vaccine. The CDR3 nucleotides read TGTGCCACCAGTCGCGGCGGCAATCAGCCCCAGCATTTT. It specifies CATSRGGNQPQHF.